This T cell receptor beta chain was documented in a study of cytomegalovirus exposure and HLA in healthy donors (dated by TCRdb to the late 2010s). Concerning the study at large: According to a later analysis, one platform produced both the 120 validation repertoires and the 620 or so repertoires of the first cohort. The aim of the study was to test whether cataloging public T cell receptors could identify signatures of past pathogen exposure. To predict cytomegalovirus infection status, the study combined high-throughput TCR immunosequencing, statistical association of individual TCRs with disease status, and machine learning. In addition to the first cohort of 666 subjects, a separate validation cohort of approximately 110 different subjects was used.

The library was obtained by the immunoSEQ multiplex PCR assay. The authors processed their data as follows. A statistical classification framework was developed to diagnose cytomegalovirus status using the catalog of TCR beta chain sequences. Drawn from immuneACCESS, this table holds only the in-frame rearrangements with V and J called that TCRdb kept. Clones are partly lost; checked studies trace under half to an unresolved V gene and leave the rest unexplained. V and J calls and clone size come straight from that table; D and trimming were deduced from the DNA. For this sample there are about 84,000 clones; just over 90% appear just once. The ten largest clones represent roughly 2.1% of the sample. As regards this clone: Which antigen it targets is not known. Per-base qualities were not stored, and no clone one base away is much larger.

Separate from the roughly 700-subject first cohort, the validation cohort of roughly 130 subjects was the group to which the donors belonged. The germline V gene supplies CDR1 KGHSH and CDR2 LQKENI. The CDR3, cysteine through phenylalanine, is 15 amino acids long. The DNA shown is the 45-base CDR3, in frame from base 1. V loses 1 base, J loses 0 bases, and the germline ends lie 7 bases apart. Overall study outcomes, separate from this receptor: The validation cohort had no HLA typing available for a later analysis, so co-occurrence within that cohort was assessed over all 130 or so repertoires. A later analysis found that TCRs clustered in the first cohort also tended to co-occur in the roughly 120 validation repertoires, with more than 90% of cluster scores above 0. In vitro tests confirmed that a few of the cytomegalovirus-associated TCR beta chains recognize cytomegalovirus antigens. Across donors, most TCR sequences were observed very rarely, whereas some public TCRs were present in many individuals. A total of about 150 TCR beta chains were listed by the study as associated with cytomegalovirus. Cytomegalovirus status was reported to be diagnosed by the classifier with high specificity and sensitivity in both the original and validation cohorts. According to the authors, the approach could potentially be generalized to other disease states and immunological phenotypes.

The sequence was obtained from a man aged 30 to 45 in good health and CMV-seronegative. Material: PBMCs. Recombination linked TRBV18 to TRBJ1-5; no D gene call is confident. For the CDR3, the sequence is CASSPHPLSNQPQHF. The DNA reads as follows: TGTGCCAGCTCACCACATCCCCTTAGCAATCAGCCCCAGCATTTT.